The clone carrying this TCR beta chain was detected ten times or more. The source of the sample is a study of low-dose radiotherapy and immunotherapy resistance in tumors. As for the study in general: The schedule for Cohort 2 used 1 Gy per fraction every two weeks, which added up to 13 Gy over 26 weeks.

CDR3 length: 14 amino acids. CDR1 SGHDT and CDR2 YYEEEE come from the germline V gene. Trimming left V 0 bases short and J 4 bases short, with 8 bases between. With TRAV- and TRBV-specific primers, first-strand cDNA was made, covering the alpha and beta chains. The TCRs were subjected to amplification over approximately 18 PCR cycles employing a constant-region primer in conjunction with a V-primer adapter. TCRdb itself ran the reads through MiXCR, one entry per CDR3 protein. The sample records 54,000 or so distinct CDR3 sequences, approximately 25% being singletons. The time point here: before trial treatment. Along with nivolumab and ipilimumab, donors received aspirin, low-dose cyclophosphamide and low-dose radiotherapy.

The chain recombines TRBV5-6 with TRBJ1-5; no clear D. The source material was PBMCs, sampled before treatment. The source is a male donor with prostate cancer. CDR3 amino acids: CASSLVTQNQPQHF. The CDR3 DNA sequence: TGTGCCAGCAGCTTGGTAACCCAAAATCAGCCCCAGCATTTT.